Listed here are 10 T cell receptor beta chains from one sample, sequenced in a study of T-cell reconstitution after alpha-beta-depleted transplantation in children. TCRbeta library construction was performed incorporating unique molecular identifiers. TCRdb reprocessed the PCR reads with MiXCR, giving one entry per CDR3 protein. The profile covers approximately 980,000 distinct CDR3 sequences, with about 29% appearing a single time and about 28% taken by the ten largest. The sample consisted of PBMCs, mostly from graft donor cells, taken 360 days after TCRalphabeta/CD19-depleted stem cell transplant. The receptors shown here come from a boy in the first two years of life who had a stem cell transplant for SCID, so the T cells may come from the graft donor.

In this sample, this clonotype turned up a few times. The chain links TRBV4-1 to TRBJ2-7; 14 bases agree with TRBD2. Germline V gives CDR1 MGHRA, CDR2 YSYEKL. J was trimmed by 2 bases and V by 4 bases; bases with no gene match: 13. The CDR3 extends over 19 amino acids. The CDR3 here is CASSPKVTGLAGGAYEQYF. CDR3 DNA sequence: TGCGCCAGCAGCCCTAAGGTAACCGGACTAGCGGGGGGTGCCTACGAGCAGTACTTC.

This clonotype has just a few counts. The CDR3 DNA reads TGTGCCAGCAGTTACTTCCCAGACAGGGGGGTCTATAATTCACCCCTCCACTTT. Amino acids: CASSYFPDRGVYNSPLHF. The rearrangement joins TRBV6-5 to TRBJ1-6, with 9 bases identical to TRBD1. The CDR3 consists of 18 residues. After removal of 1 base from V and 3 bases from J, the junction contained 7 bases not matched to a gene. Germline V gene data show CDR1 as MNHEY and CDR2 as SVGAGI.

The chain is built from TRBV5-1 and TRBJ2-7, with 8 bases aligning to TRBD1. The germline CDR1 and CDR2 sequences are SGHRS and YFSETQ. Trimming at V came to 0 bases and at J to 5 bases, leaving 7 bases not matched to a gene. The length of the CDR3 is 15 residues. In DNA form, the CDR3 reads TGCGCCAGCAGCTTGGTTACCAGGGGGCGCGACGAGCAGTACTTC. Amino acid sequence: CASSLVTRGRDEQYF.

The chain couples TRBV2 to TRBJ2-6; D unresolved. The germline gives CDR1 SNHLY, CDR2 FYNNEI. V gave up 4 bases and J gave up 0 bases, with 10 bases separating them. There are 16 residues in the CDR3. CDR3 protein: CASSGDRFSGANVLTF. For the CDR3, the DNA is TGTGCCAGCAGTGGGGATCGATTCTCTGGGGCCAACGTCCTGACTTTC.

This clonotype has more than one count but fewer than ten. This chain connects TRBV10-3 to TRBJ2-5, with 7 bases fitting TRBD2. V lost 3 bases to trimming and J lost 5 bases; unmatched junction nucleotides: 9. This CDR3 is 15 amino acids long. Germline CDR1 and CDR2: ENHRY and SYGVKD. In DNA, the CDR3 is TGTGCCATCAGTGACCCGGGAGGTAGCGTTGAGACCCAGTACTTC. Translated, it gives CAISDPGGSVETQYF.

The chain links TRBV24-1 to TRBJ1-5; weak D call: TRBD1 (6 bases). The CDR3 totals 16 residues. The V end lost 2 bases, the J end lost 2 bases, and 12 bases lay between the germline ends. CDR1 KGHDR and CDR2 SFDVKD come from the germline V gene. CDR3 sequence reads: CATSDSGRGGNQPQHF. CDR3 in DNA: TGTGCCACCAGTGATTCGGGCAGGGGTGGCAATCAGCCCCAGCATTTT.

V and J are TRBV20-1 and TRBJ2-7, with D uncertain. The CDR3 runs to 14 residues. Germline V gene lookup returns CDR1 DFQATT and CDR2 SNEGSKA (reference sequence). V gave up 2 bases and J gave up 2 bases, with 13 bases separating them. CDR3 nucleotides: TGCAGTGCTAGACGGGCCGCAGCAACCTACGAGCAGTACTTC. Its protein is CSARRAAATYEQYF.

The sample holds a few counts of this clonotype. This chain uses TRBV20-1 with TRBJ1-1; 7 nucleotides line up with TRBD1. Trimming took 5 bases from V and 6 from J; bases not matched to a gene: 3. The CDR3 is 11 amino acids. Germline V gene sequence: CDR1 DFQATT, CDR2 SNEGSKA (reference sequence). The CDR3 reads CSAEQGPEAFF. DNA of the CDR3: TGCAGTGCTGAACAGGGGCCTGAAGCTTTCTTT.

This clonotype has more than one count but fewer than ten. The V gene is TRBV29-1, the J gene TRBJ2-7; unclear D gene. The CDR3 is 13 residues long. Between the trimmed V and J ends, which lost 2 bases and 3 bases, there was a span of 11 bases. The germline gives CDR1 SQVTM, CDR2 ANQGSEA. CDR3 coding DNA: TGCAGCGTTGAAACCCCCCCCCTCTACGAGCAGTACTTC. Amino acids: CSVETPPLYEQYF.

This clonotype was observed a few times. The rearrangement uses TRBV20-1 and TRBJ2-7, with D unresolved. The CDR3 extends over 10 amino acids. With 5 bases removed from V and 2 bases from J, the gap between germline ends came to 4 bases. Germline lookup yields CDR1 DFQATT and CDR2 SNEGSKA (reference sequence). CDR3 sequence: CSAGTYEQYF. DNA of the CDR3: TGCAGTGCTGGGACCTACGAGCAGTACTTC.